These 30 T cell receptor beta chains came from one sample sequenced in a study of cytomegalovirus exposure and HLA in healthy donors. The protocol was immunoSEQ multiplex PCR, while the TCRdb copy is restricted to in-frame clones and leaves out a portion. The sample holds about 170,000 clones; roughly 91% are singletons and the top ten take about 9.3%. Sequencing was carried out using PBMCs. All receptors derive from a woman aged 18-30 years in good health and CMV-seropositive.

This rearrangement joins TRBV30 to TRBJ2-7; possible D gene TRBD2, 6 bases. The CDR3 sequence is 14 residues long. V shed 2 bases and J shed 7 bases, with 18 bases lying between them. Germline V CDR1 and CDR2: GTSNPN, SVGIG (reference sequence). CDR3 loop: CAWSMQGGSGEQYF. The CDR3 DNA reads as TGTGCCTGGAGTATGCAGGGAGGTTCGGGGGAGCAGTACTTC.

V is TRBV11-2 and J is TRBJ2-1; 7 bases map to TRBD2. Per germline, CDR1 SGHAT and CDR2 FQNNGV. This CDR3 contains 15 residues. J was trimmed by 5 bases and V by 4 bases; bases with no gene match: 8. The CDR3 region is CASSWLIAGDNEQFF. The CDR3 nucleotides read TGTGCCAGCAGCTGGTTGATTGCGGGAGACAATGAGCAGTTCTTC.

The chain has TRBV7-2 and TRBJ1-2, with TRBD1 matching over 7 bases. This CDR3 is built from 14 residues. Germline assignment: CDR1 SGHTA and CDR2 FQGNSA. V shed 1 base and J 8 bases; nucleotides not matched to a gene: 7. The CDR3 sequence: CASSLEEGARGYTF. The CDR3 bases are TGTGCCAGCAGCTTAGAGGAGGGGGCGAGGGGCTACACCTTC.

The J gene is TRBJ2-1, the V gene TRBV10-1, with 11 nucleotides matching TRBD2. The germline CDR1 and CDR2 sequences are WNHNN and SYGVQD (reference sequence). V lost 2 bases, J lost 3 bases, and 9 bases stayed unmatched. The CDR3 loop spans 18 amino acids. This CDR3 is CASSEPWTSGPFYNEQFF. The DNA for the CDR3 is TGCGCCAGCAGTGAGCCATGGACTAGCGGGCCCTTCTACAATGAGCAGTTCTTC.

This clone was picked up one time. This chain uses TRBV5-4 with TRBJ2-5; 14 nucleotides align to TRBD2. The germline gives CDR1 SGHNT, CDR2 YYREEE (reference sequence). This CDR3 is built from 17 residues. V lost 1 base and J lost 4; bases outside the gene matches: 6. The CDR3 coding sequence is TGTGCCAGCAGCTTGAGACTAGCGGGAGGGCCTGGAGAGACCCAGTACTTC. Protein: CASSLRLAGGPGETQYF.

V and J are TRBV4-1 and TRBJ2-5, with 8 bases that match TRBD1. The CDR3 sequence is 14 residues long. V lost 4 bases, J lost 1 base, and 2 bases stayed unmatched. Germline values: CDR1 MGHRA, CDR2 YSYEKL. The CDR3 reads CASSPGQGQETQYF. The CDR3 DNA is TGCGCCAGCAGCCCCGGACAGGGCCAAGAGACCCAGTACTTC.

This chain links TRBV6-5 with TRBJ2-7, with D possibly being TRBD1 (6 bases). The CDR3 is made up of 13 amino acids. The V end was cut by 2 bases, the J end by 7 bases, with 12 bases between. The V gene's germline CDR1 is MNHEY and CDR2 SVGAGI. The DNA of the CDR3 is TGTGCCAGCAGTTACCCAGGGGCGCGTGAGCAGTACTTC. This codes for CASSYPGAREQYF.

J is TRBJ2-1 and V is TRBV6-6; no clear D. Germline CDR1 and CDR2: MNHNY and SVGAGI (reference sequence). Trimming stripped 5 bases from V and 9 bases from J, with 8 bases between. This CDR3 has 11 residues. For the CDR3, the DNA is TGTGCCAGCAGTCAACATACTGAGCAGTTCTTC. Translating gives CASSQHTEQFF.

This chain joins TRBV19 and TRBJ2-3; TRBD2 agrees at 7 bases. V dropped 3 bases and J dropped 6; count of bases not matched to a gene: 9. The CDR3 has 15 residues. Per the germline V gene, CDR1 is LNHDA and CDR2 is SQIVND (reference sequence). The CDR3 nucleotides read TGTGCCAGTAGTATGGTCGCGGGAGTTGGCGATACGCAGTATTTT. Its translation: CASSMVAGVGDTQYF. The whole variable domain, filled in from reference TRBV19 and TRBJ2-3, reads DGGITQSPKYLFRKEGQNVTLSCEQNLNHDAMYWYRQDPGQGLRLIYYSQIVNDFQKGDIAEGYSVSREKKESFPLTVTSAQKNPTAFYLCASSMVAGVGDTQYFGPGTRLTVL.

V is TRBV6-5 and J is TRBJ1-3; D is perhaps TRBD1 (5 bases). The CDR3 sequence is 14 residues long. Germline CDR1 reads MNHEY; CDR2 reads SVGAGI. V dropped 5 bases and J dropped 5 bases, with 13 bases sitting between them. The CDR3 loop reads CASSRLDSRNTIYF. The CDR3 DNA sequence: TGTGCCAGCAGTCGCTTAGACAGCAGAAACACCATATATTTT.

The chain recombines TRBV5-4 with TRBJ2-2; TRBD1 matches at 7 bases. CDR1 is SGHNT, CDR2 YYREEE, per germline (reference sequence). There are 16 residues in the CDR3. V shed 4 bases, J shed 2 bases, and the junction held 8 bases outside the gene matches. The chain's CDR3 is CASSPRDRQNTGELFF. CDR3 nucleotide sequence: TGTGCCAGCAGCCCCCGGGACAGACAAAACACCGGGGAGCTGTTTTTT.

The chain joins TRBV7-6 to TRBJ2-2; 14 positions agree with TRBD2. The V gene end was trimmed by 3 bases and the J gene end by 4 bases; junction bases not matched to a gene: 1. This CDR3 spans 16 amino acids. Germline loops: CDR1 SGHVS, CDR2 FNYEAQ. The CDR3 sequence: CASSLGLAGVTGELFF. The CDR3 DNA is TGTGCCAGCAGCTTGGGACTAGCGGGAGTCACCGGGGAGCTGTTTTTT. The full variable domain, with the rest looked up from reference TRBV7-6 and TRBJ2-2, is GAGVSQSPRYKVTKRGQDVALRCDPISGHVSLYWYRQALGQGPEFLTYFNYEAQQDKSGLPNDRFSAERPEGSISTLTIQRTEQRDSAMYRCASSLGLAGVTGELFFGEGSRLTVL.

The genes are TRBV29-1 and TRBJ2-7; 12 bases align to TRBD2. The CDR3 extends over 14 amino acids. Germline CDR1 SQVTM, CDR2 ANQGSEA. Trimming at V came to 7 bases and at J to 2 bases, leaving 6 bases not matched to a gene. In DNA form, the CDR3 reads TGCAGCGCCAGGACTAGCGGGATCCCCTACGAGCAGTACTTC. Translating gives CSARTSGIPYEQYF.

The V gene is TRBV28, the J gene TRBJ2-2, with TRBD1 identical over 7 bases. Germline assignment: CDR1 MDHEN and CDR2 SYDVKM. The CDR3 covers 15 residues. J was trimmed by 3 bases and V by 6 bases; bases with no gene match: 7. The CDR3 loop reads CASSPGTDYTGELFF. The CDR3 DNA reads TGTGCCAGCAGCCCCGGGACAGATTACACCGGGGAGCTGTTTTTT.

The chain has TRBV28 and TRBJ1-5; no clear D. Trimming left V 2 bases short and J 7 bases short, with 6 bases between. Germline values: CDR1 MDHEN, CDR2 SYDVKM. The CDR3 is 12 residues long. The CDR3 DNA reads TGTGCCAGCAGTTTAATTTTACAGCCCCAGCATTTT. Its translation is CASSLILQPQHF.

This clone appeared a single time. The chain joins TRBV11-3 to TRBJ2-5, with TRBD1 matching over 8 bases. Losses at the gene ends were 5 bases for V and 5 bases for J; bases not matched to a gene: 16. The CDR3 runs to 17 residues. CDR1 SGHNT and CDR2 YENEEA come from the germline V gene. The CDR3 sequence is CASSPRKYRGRSETQYF. Written as DNA, the CDR3 is TGTGCCAGCAGCCCGCGGAAATACAGGGGGAGGAGCGAGACCCAGTACTTC.

The chain carries TRBV2 and TRBJ1-1; D gene unclear. V was pared by 7 bases and J by 1 base, with 7 bases between. The CDR3 loop spans 12 amino acids. CDR1 and CDR2 (germline): SNHLY, FYNNEI. This chain's CDR3 is CASIRPNTEAFF. The CDR3, as DNA: TGTGCCAGCATTCGTCCGAACACTGAAGCTTTCTTT.

The chain has TRBV18 and TRBJ1-2, with 8 positions matching TRBD1. V lost 0 bases and J lost 4; bases outside the gene matches: 4. Germline CDR1 reads KGHSH; CDR2 reads LQKENI. There are 15 residues in the CDR3. The CDR3 is CASSPPQGASYGYTF. The DNA of the CDR3 is TGTGCCAGCTCACCACCTCAGGGGGCTTCCTATGGCTACACCTTC.

The chain uses TRBV6-5 and TRBJ1-1, with TRBD1 identical over 7 bases. This CDR3 spans 14 amino acids. V shed 2 bases, J shed 4 bases, and the junction held 4 bases outside the gene matches. Germline values: CDR1 MNHEY, CDR2 SVGAGI. This chain's CDR3 is CASSYRGQATEAFF. CDR3 DNA: TGTGCCAGCAGTTACAGGGGGCAGGCCACTGAAGCTTTCTTT.

V and J are TRBV4-3 and TRBJ2-1, with unresolved D. V was shortened by 3 bases and J by 5 bases, with 5 bases between the two germline ends. Germline CDR1 is LGHNA and CDR2 is YSLEER. CDR3 length equals 12 residues. In DNA, the CDR3 is TGCGCCAGCAGCCATTTCAACAATGAGCAGTTCTTC. Amino acids: CASSHFNNEQFF.

The chain couples TRBV11-3 to TRBJ1-1, with 9 bases that match TRBD1. V shed 4 bases and J 5 bases; nucleotides not matched to a gene: 8. CDR1 and CDR2 (germline): SGHNT, YENEEA. This CDR3 has 15 amino acids. The CDR3 DNA follows: TGTGCCAGCAGCTATCTGGACAGGGGAGGAACTGAAGCTTTCTTT. Amino acids: CASSYLDRGGTEAFF.

The chain is built from TRBV6-1 and TRBJ1-1, with a weak D call TRBD1 (5 bases). Germline V gene data show CDR1 as MNHNS and CDR2 as SASEGT. V dropped 10 bases and J dropped 0 bases, with 15 bases sitting between them. The CDR3 is 14 amino acids. Written as DNA, the CDR3 is TGTGCCACCGTCTTGGACACCATGAACACTGAAGCTTTCTTT. Its protein is CATVLDTMNTEAFF.

The rearrangement joins TRBV27 to TRBJ2-1; 9 bases align to TRBD2. CDR3 length: 15 residues. The V gene end was trimmed by 4 bases and the J gene end by 8 bases; junction bases not matched to a gene: 9. CDR1 and CDR2 from the germline V gene are MNHEY and SMNVEV (reference sequence). The CDR3 is CASSSGLAGWDEQFF. Here the CDR3 DNA reads TGTGCCAGCAGTTCGGGACTAGCCGGGTGGGATGAGCAGTTCTTC.

The rearrangement links TRBV10-3 to TRBJ2-5; 7 bases fit TRBD1. The CDR3 has 16 amino acids. V shed 0 bases and J 2 bases; nucleotides not matched to a gene: 6. The germline V gene has CDR1 ENHRY and CDR2 SYGVKD. The CDR3 is CAISESVQGVQETQYF. The CDR3 bases are TGTGCCATCAGTGAGTCGGTCCAGGGGGTTCAAGAGACCCAGTACTTC.

This sequence joins TRBV2 and TRBJ2-5; TRBD1 matches 9 bases. This CDR3 has 15 amino acids. V dropped 10 bases and J dropped 3; count of bases not matched to a gene: 12. Germline loops: CDR1 SNHLY, CDR2 FYNNEI. CDR3: CATLLEGQGKETQYF. The DNA of the CDR3 is TGTGCCACCCTTCTTGAGGGACAGGGTAAAGAGACCCAGTACTTC.

This clone was seen just once. The chain couples TRBV9 to TRBJ2-5; D remains unclear. Germline CDR1 reads SGDLS; CDR2 reads YYNGEE. The V and J ends lost 0 bases and 9 bases respectively, with 12 bases between them. This CDR3 contains 13 residues. DNA of the CDR3: TGTGCCAGCAGCGTAGCGACGTTCAGCGCCCAGTACTTC. Protein product: CASSVATFSAQYF.

J is TRBJ2-3 and V is TRBV28; D not certain. Germline-derived CDR1 and CDR2 are MDHEN and SYDVKM. V was cut by 7 bases and J by 2 bases, with 10 bases left in between. This CDR3 has 13 amino acids. The CDR3 sequence is CASILGNTDTQYF. CDR3 DNA: TGTGCCAGCATCCTAGGTAACACAGATACGCAGTATTTT.

The V call is TRBV5-1, the J call TRBJ1-5, with D hard to call. Trimming removed 3 bases at V and 6 bases at J, with 13 bases between. Per the germline V gene, CDR1 is SGHRS and CDR2 is YFSETQ. The CDR3 is made up of 14 amino acids. The CDR3 coding sequence is TGCGCCAGCAGCTCGACGGGGTCAGGTCAGCCCCAGCATTTT. Translation: CASSSTGSGQPQHF. Looking up the rest from reference TRBV5-1 and TRBJ1-5 gives the full variable domain: KAGVTQTPRYLIKTRGQQVTLSCSPISGHRSVSWYQQTPGQGLQFLFEYFSETQRNKGNFPGRFSGRQFSNSRSEMNVSTLELGDSALYLCASSSTGSGQPQHFGDGTRLSIL.

This clone was detected once. The rearrangement uses TRBV11-2 and TRBJ1-1; 7 bases map to TRBD1. Germline V gene data show CDR1 as SGHAT and CDR2 as FQNNGV. Germline trimming cut 2 bases from V and 0 bases from J; bases unmatched to any gene: 9. The CDR3 contains 17 residues. The CDR3 reads CASSLRVPTGMNTEAFF. CDR3 sequence (DNA): TGTGCCAGCAGCTTACGCGTACCGACAGGGATGAACACTGAAGCTTTCTTT.

The chain is built from TRBV6-1 and TRBJ2-7; perhaps TRBD2 as D (6 bases). This CDR3 spans 13 amino acids. The ends were cut back, 1 base at V and 2 bases at J, with 6 bases in the middle. CDR1 and CDR2 (germline): MNHNS, SASEGT. The CDR3 here is CASSEGLAYEQYF. The CDR3, as DNA: TGTGCCAGCAGTGAAGGACTAGCCTACGAGCAGTACTTC.